This T cell receptor beta chain was sequenced in a study of beta chain features in type 1 diabetes. Broader study findings: The similarity of naive, central memory and Treg TCRB repertoires appeared greater among patients than among healthy donors. Patients with Type 1 diabetes showed moderately but significantly shorter TCRB CDR3s in all four CD4+ subsets. Insertion counts at VDJ junctions were lower in type 1 diabetes patients, who also showed more deletions there.

Comment on this clone: Its antigen is unidentified.

Every bit of the isolated RNA underwent reverse transcription, so sequencing read expressed TCRB transcripts. Assay: immunoSEQ multiplex PCR; the TCRdb copy retains only in-frame clones and omits some. This table holds 200,000 to 300,000 clones, roughly 22% found once. Via CD45RO/CCR7/CD25/CD127/CD95/CD27, cells of the CD4+ naive, central memory, regulatory and stem cell-like memory subsets were sorted. The TCR originated in a woman in her forties with type 1 diabetes. Sample: naive CD4+ T cells from blood.

CDR3 loop: CASSQALGGTEAFF. In DNA, the CDR3 is TGCGCCAGCAGCCAAGCCCTTGGGGGGACTGAAGCTTTCTTT. The V call is TRBV4-3, the J call TRBJ1-1; a possible D gene is TRBD1 (5 bases). Trimming took off 1 base at V and 5 bases at J, with 11 bases between the two ends. CDR1 and CDR2 (germline): LGHNA, YSLEER. The CDR3 is 14 residues long.